Listed here are 30 T cell receptor beta chains from one sample, sequenced in a study of preoperative IRX-2 immunotherapy in early breast cancer. Treatment defined: preoperative locoregional IRX-2 cytokine immunotherapy. The assay was immunoSEQ multiplex PCR, and TCRdb's table has in-frame clones only and misses some. The data contain about 26,000 clones, roughly four fifths of them singletons. The sample in question was lymph node tissue, obtained after IRX-2 immunotherapy. The source of these receptors is a human donor with breast cancer.

The J gene is TRBJ2-2, the V gene TRBV11-3; 12 bases fit TRBD2. V dropped 5 bases and J dropped 7; count of bases not matched to a gene: 20. The CDR3 has 20 residues. Germline V gene sequence: CDR1 SGHNT, CDR2 YENEEA. CDR3 region: CASSPTPQGALAGGGGELFF. The CDR3 DNA follows: TGTGCCAGCAGCCCGACGCCACAGGGAGCACTAGCGGGAGGCGGCGGGGAGCTGTTTTTT. The full variable domain, completed using reference TRBV11-3 and TRBJ2-2, is EAGVVQSPRYKIIEKKQPVAFWCNPISGHNTLYWYLQNLGQGPELLIRYENEEAVDDSQLPKDRFSAERLKGVDSTLKIQPAELGDSAVYLCASSPTPQGALAGGGGELFFGEGSRLTVL.

The chain recombines TRBV19 with TRBJ2-7, with D tentatively TRBD2 (5 bases). This CDR3 comprises 11 residues. V gave up 3 bases and J gave up 6 bases, with 6 bases separating them. Germline CDR1 LNHDA, CDR2 SQIVND (reference sequence). In DNA, the CDR3 is TGTGCCAGTAGTATCGAGGGCGAGCAGTACTTC. Amino acid sequence: CASSIEGEQYF.

The V call is TRBV28, the J call TRBJ1-1; D is unresolved. Trimming cost V 4 bases and J 3 bases, with 12 bases left between them. Per the germline V gene, CDR1 is MDHEN and CDR2 is SYDVKM. The CDR3 loop spans 14 amino acids. The CDR3 nucleotides read TGTGCCAGCAGTTCCCCTGGGCGTTACACTGAAGCTTTCTTT. Translated: CASSSPGRYTEAFF.

This clone was counted only a few times. This chain uses TRBV28 with TRBJ1-1; D is possibly TRBD1 (6 bases). The V gene's germline CDR1 is MDHEN and CDR2 SYDVKM. With 5 bases removed from V and 6 bases from J, the gap between germline ends came to 16 bases. This CDR3 contains 14 residues. CDR3 sequence: CASSRKRGSAEAFF. CDR3 DNA: TGTGCCAGCAGTCGGAAGAGGGGGTCTGCTGAAGCTTTCTTT.

The chain employs TRBV5-1 and TRBJ2-7, with D perhaps matching TRBD1 or TRBD2 (5 bases each). Trimming removed 4 bases at V and 3 bases at J, with 17 bases between. Germline V gives CDR1 SGHRS, CDR2 YFSETQ. The CDR3 sequence is 15 residues long. This CDR3 is CASSPSGGFHYEQYF. The CDR3 DNA reads as TGCGCCAGCAGCCCGAGTGGGGGTTTTCACTACGAGCAGTACTTC.

In its sample, this clone was seen a few times. The CDR3 spells CASSYSSSSGANVLTF. CDR3 bases: TGTGCCAGCAGTTACTCGAGCAGCTCTGGGGCCAACGTCCTGACTTTC. V gene TRBV6-8 combines with J gene TRBJ2-6; D is undetermined. This CDR3 spans 16 amino acids. In germline, CDR1 is MNHGY, CDR2 SAAAGT. The V gene lost 0 bases and the J gene lost 0 bases, with 6 bases spanning the gap.

The chain uses TRBV6-8 and TRBJ2-1; unclear D gene. Between the trimmed V and J ends, which lost 3 bases and 9 bases, there was a span of 15 bases. CDR3 size: 14 residues. Germline assignment: CDR1 MNHGY and CDR2 SAAAGT. The CDR3 DNA reads as TGTGCCAGCAGTTATGGGCTAGTCGATACTGAGCAGTTCTTC. Translation: CASSYGLVDTEQFF.

A few counts support this clone. The J gene is TRBJ2-7, the V gene TRBV10-1; the match to TRBD2 covers 7 bases. CDR3 length: 13 residues. J gave up 3 bases and V 2 bases, and 1 base lay outside the gene matches. CDR1 WNHNN and CDR2 SYGVQD come from the germline V gene (reference sequence). The chain's CDR3 is CASSEVAGYEQYF. As DNA, the CDR3 is TGCGCCAGCAGTGAGGTAGCGGGCTACGAGCAGTACTTC.

V gene TRBV11-3 combines with J gene TRBJ1-1; possibly TRBD1 for D (5 bases). V shed 1 base and J shed 1 base, with 7 bases lying between them. In germline, CDR1 is SGHNT, CDR2 YENEEA. The CDR3 sequence is 14 residues long. The DNA of the CDR3 is TGTGCCAGCAGCTTAGGAGGGGAGAACACTGAAGCTTTCTTT. Encoded protein: CASSLGGENTEAFF. Using reference TRBV11-3 and TRBJ1-1 for the parts outside the CDR3, the full variable domain is EAGVVQSPRYKIIEKKQPVAFWCNPISGHNTLYWYLQNLGQGPELLIRYENEEAVDDSQLPKDRFSAERLKGVDSTLKIQPAELGDSAVYLCASSLGGENTEAFFGQGTRLTVV.

The genes are TRBV18 and TRBJ2-4, with D tentatively TRBD2 (6 bases). The length of the CDR3 is 16 residues. With 2 bases removed from V and 1 base from J, the gap between germline ends came to 12 bases. Germline loops: CDR1 KGHSH, CDR2 LQKENI. The DNA of the CDR3 is TGTGCCAGCTCACCAAGGCTAGCGACCGCCAAAAACATTCAGTACTTC. Residues: CASSPRLATAKNIQYF.

This chain uses TRBV1 with TRBJ2-7. TRBV1 is a pseudogene segment. CDR3 length: 15 amino acids. The CDR3 DNA reads as TGCGCCAGCAGCCCGTCCCCGGGGGCTTCCTACGAGCAGTACTTC. It is translated as CASSPSPGASYEQYF.

The CDR3 bases are TGTGCCAGCAGTAATAGGCAAATCTCCCAGTACTTC. Its protein is CASSNRQISQYF. The chain joins TRBV6-8 to TRBJ2-5; D gene ambiguous. CDR3 length: 12 residues. V gave up 5 bases and J gave up 9 bases, with 13 bases separating them. Germline V gene sequence: CDR1 MNHGY, CDR2 SAAAGT.

The chain recombines TRBV7-1 with TRBJ2-2; the D is unclear. Being an ORF, TRBV7-1 has a function that is uncertain. Trimming removed 4 bases from V and 1 base from J, with 4 bases in between. The CDR3 is 13 amino acids. CDR3 DNA: TGTGCCAGCAGCTTAAAGAACACCGGGGAGCTGTTTTTT. Translated: CASSLKNTGELFF.

The rearrangement joins TRBV6-8 to TRBJ1-4, with D hard to call. The CDR3 is 13 amino acids. The V end lost 6 bases, the J end lost 8 bases, and 13 bases lay between the germline ends. Germline CDR1 reads MNHGY; CDR2 reads SAAAGT. The CDR3 coding sequence is TGTGCCAGCAGCCCCGGACTGGGAGAAAAACTGTTTTTT. This gives the protein CASSPGLGEKLFF.

The chain recombines TRBV28 with TRBJ2-7; D unclear. Germline CDR1 and CDR2: MDHEN and SYDVKM. Trimming stripped 5 bases from V and 0 bases from J, with 5 bases between. The CDR3 is 12 amino acids. The CDR3 spells CASSGVSYEQYF. The DNA of the CDR3 is TGTGCCAGCAGTGGGGTCTCCTACGAGCAGTACTTC.

The chain links TRBV4-1 to TRBJ2-1; D unclear. CDR1 is MGHRA, CDR2 YSYEKL, per germline. The CDR3 loop spans 15 amino acids. Trimming took 1 base from V and 0 from J, leaving 7 bases between them. The CDR3 spells CASSQAPGSYNEQFF. The CDR3, as DNA: TGCGCCAGCAGCCAAGCCCCTGGCTCCTACAATGAGCAGTTCTTC.

The rearrangement links TRBV19 to TRBJ2-3; D remains ambiguous. Trimming cost V 7 bases and J 5 bases, with 19 bases left between them. Germline V CDR1 and CDR2: LNHDA, SQIVND (reference sequence). This CDR3 spans 15 amino acids. The CDR3 reads CASTPPGRSVDTQYF. The CDR3 nucleotides are TGTGCCAGTACTCCACCAGGACGGTCGGTAGATACGCAGTATTTT.

The chain recombines TRBV5-1 with TRBJ1-4; 10 nucleotides line up with TRBD1. The CDR3 has 15 residues. J was trimmed by 8 bases and V by 3 bases; bases with no gene match: 7. Germline V CDR1 and CDR2: SGHRS, YFSETQ. CDR3 loop: CASSWAGTGEEKLFF. CDR3 in DNA: TGCGCCAGCAGCTGGGCCGGGACAGGGGAGGAAAAACTGTTTTTT.

The gene calls are TRBV18 and TRBJ2-7, with 11 bases fitting TRBD2. V gave up 3 bases and J gave up 7 bases; unmatched junction bases: 11. Germline assignment: CDR1 KGHSH and CDR2 LQKENI. This CDR3 comprises 16 residues. The CDR3 sequence is CASSPTSGNPSGEQYF. As DNA, the CDR3 is TGTGCCAGCTCACCGACTAGCGGGAACCCTTCTGGGGAGCAGTACTTC.

This rearrangement joins TRBV30 to TRBJ2-3; 7 bases are a match to TRBD2. CDR3 length: 13 residues. CDR1 GTSNPN and CDR2 SVGIG come from the germline V gene (reference sequence). The trim removed 8 bases at V and 6 bases at J, leaving 11 bases unmatched. The CDR3 DNA reads as TGTGCCACCTCAGCGGCGCGGGGGGATACGCAGTATTTT. This translates into CATSAARGDTQYF.

The rearrangement links TRBV7-7 to TRBJ2-3; TRBD1 matches at 8 bases. The germline V gene has CDR1 SSHAT and CDR2 FNYEAQ (reference sequence). The CDR3 sequence is 14 residues long. Trimming took 5 bases from V and 3 from J; bases not matched to a gene: 4. CDR3 in amino acids: CASSRGQGTDTQYF. The CDR3, as DNA: TGTGCCAGCAGCAGAGGACAGGGAACAGATACGCAGTATTTT.

The chain employs TRBV6-8 and TRBJ2-1; D may be TRBD2 (5 bases). V was pared by 6 bases and J by 7 bases, with 10 bases between. Germline V gene sequence: CDR1 MNHGY, CDR2 SAAAGT. This CDR3 comprises 12 residues. This chain's CDR3 is CASSHGLNEQFF. The CDR3 DNA reads TGTGCCAGCAGCCACGGACTGAATGAGCAGTTCTTC.

The rearrangement links TRBV1 to TRBJ1-4. TRBV1 is an annotated pseudogene. The CDR3 has 15 residues. CDR3 DNA: TGCGCCAGCAGCCAAGGACCGGTCTCAAATGAAAAACTGTTTTTT. Translating gives CASSQGPVSNEKLFF.

The V and J genes are TRBV15 and TRBJ1-5, with 9 bases that match TRBD1. The length of the CDR3 is 15 residues. V shed 1 base, J shed 7 bases, and the junction held 5 bases outside the gene matches. The germline gives CDR1 LNHNV, CDR2 YYDKDF (reference sequence). The CDR3 nucleotides are TGTGCCACCAGCAGAGGTACAGGGGGCTGGCAGCCCCAGCATTTT. This gives the protein CATSRGTGGWQPQHF.

The CDR3 region is CASSELGQFSYGYTF. Here the CDR3 DNA reads TGTGCCAGCAGTGAGCTAGGACAGTTTTCCTATGGCTACACCTTC. V usage is TRBV6-8 and J usage is TRBJ1-2, with a possible D match to TRBD1 (6 bases). This CDR3 contains 15 residues. V lost 5 bases and J 4 bases, leaving 17 bases between the germline ends. Germline assignment: CDR1 MNHGY and CDR2 SAAAGT.

The chain recombines TRBV14 with TRBJ2-3; D call uncertain. In germline, CDR1 is SGHDN, CDR2 FVKESK. The CDR3 is 13 amino acids. The ends were cut back, 2 bases at V and 9 bases at J, with 12 bases in the middle. In DNA, the CDR3 is TGTGCCAGCAGCCAATCCGGTACGCTCACGCAGTATTTT. This translates into CASSQSGTLTQYF.

This chain links TRBV7-6 with TRBJ1-2, with TRBD1 identical over 9 bases. Germline V gene sequence: CDR1 SGHVS, CDR2 FNYEAQ. This CDR3 contains 15 residues. J lost 8 bases, V lost 5 bases, and 12 bases had no gene match. The CDR3 region has the DNA TGTGCCAGCAGCCTACCGGGACAGGGAAAATTGGGCTACACCTTC. Translating it yields CASSLPGQGKLGYTF.

The chain combines TRBV18 with TRBJ1-4, with D perhaps TRBD1 (6 bases). Per germline, CDR1 KGHSH and CDR2 LQKENI. CDR3 size: 15 residues. With 2 bases removed from V and 4 bases from J, the gap between germline ends came to 11 bases. CDR3 sequence (DNA): TGTGCCAGCTCACCAGGGGGGCTCGATAATGAAAAACTGTTTTTT. Amino acids: CASSPGGLDNEKLFF.

This clone was seen only a few times. The chain links TRBV11-3 to TRBJ2-4; D is perhaps TRBD2 (6 bases). The CDR3 totals 14 residues. Trimming removed 0 bases from V and 5 bases from J, with 8 bases in between. Per germline, CDR1 SGHNT and CDR2 YENEEA. CDR3 in DNA: TGTGCCAGCAGCTTAGAACCGGGGGAAAACATTCAGTACTTC. Translating it yields CASSLEPGENIQYF.

The genes are TRBV10-2 and TRBJ2-4; 8 bases match TRBD2. The CDR3 runs to 16 residues. CDR1 is WSHSY, CDR2 SAAADI, per germline. The V segment lost 3 bases and the J segment 1 base; nucleotides outside the gene matches: 5. CDR3 DNA: TGCGCCAGCAGTGATATAGGCGGGAGGGCCAAAAACATTCAGTACTTC. The encoded protein is CASSDIGGRAKNIQYF.